Listed below are T cell receptor beta chains from one sample, sequenced in a study of T-cell memory formation after mild COVID-19. TCRdb called the 5' RACE reads again in MiXCR, with one record for every CDR3 protein. The table includes roughly 580,000 distinct CDR3 sequences, more than 15% detected once. Specimen: PBMCs or a T cell subset sorted from them (not recorded which). Receptors were obtained from an adult woman who had mild COVID-19 (a few samples of this study predate the infection). Cell type and time point are not known. Both conserved end residues are part of each CDR3. D genes are given only for firm matches. Clone sizes are given selectively: once, few, many, or a class where the clone is expanded.

cdr3_nt: TGTGCCAGTAGTGACAGGGTAAACGGCGAGCAGTACTTC
cdr3_aa: CASSDRVNGEQYF
d_call: TRBD1
clone_size: .
v_call: TRBV19
j_call: TRBJ2-7

cdr3_nt: TGTGCCAGCAGCTTGTACCTCACAGGGGAATATTCACCCCTCCACTTT
cdr3_aa: CASSLYLTGEYSPLHF
d_call: TRBD1
clone_size: .
v_call: TRBV7-2
j_call: TRBJ1-6

cdr3_nt: TGTGCCAGCAGCCCCAACGGGAACTATGGCTACACCTTC
cdr3_aa: CASSPNGNYGYTF
d_call: .
clone_size: few
v_call: TRBV12-3/TRBV12-4
j_call: TRBJ1-2

cdr3_nt: TGTGCCAGCAGCCAAGTTCGGGGTGGCTACACCTTC
cdr3_aa: CASSQVRGGYTF
d_call: .
clone_size: .
v_call: TRBV3-1
j_call: TRBJ1-2

cdr3_nt: TGCGCCAGCAGCTTAGGGTACACCGGGGAGCTGTTTTTT
cdr3_aa: CASSLGYTGELFF
d_call: .
clone_size: many
v_call: TRBV5-1
j_call: TRBJ2-2

cdr3_nt: TGTGCCAGCAGTTTTCCAGGCCGAGAAACCACAGATACGCAGTATTTT
cdr3_aa: CASSFPGRETTDTQYF
d_call: .
clone_size: few
v_call: TRBV12-3/TRBV12-4
j_call: TRBJ2-3

cdr3_nt: TGTGCCAGTAGCCGGGGGGGAATCTTCAATGAGCAGTTCTTC
cdr3_aa: CASSRGGIFNEQFF
d_call: TRBD2
clone_size: few
v_call: TRBV19
j_call: TRBJ2-1

cdr3_nt: TGTGCCAGCAGCCCGTCCGGGGGTCTAGGGTACTTC
cdr3_aa: CASSPSGGLGYF
d_call: .
clone_size: .
v_call: TRBV12-1
j_call: TRBJ2-7

cdr3_nt: TGTGCCAGCAGCTTATCTCCTCAAAATGAGCAGTTCTTC
cdr3_aa: CASSLSPQNEQFF
d_call: .
clone_size: few
v_call: TRBV7-2
j_call: TRBJ2-1

cdr3_nt: TGTGCCAGCAGCTCTCCGGGACCAAGTCGATCGTACGAGCAGTACTTC
cdr3_aa: CASSSPGPSRSYEQYF
d_call: .
clone_size: .
v_call: TRBV7-9
j_call: TRBJ2-7

cdr3_nt: TGTGCCAGCAGGGTAGCGGCCGTTAGCACAGATACGCAGTATTTT
cdr3_aa: CASRVAAVSTDTQYF
d_call: .
clone_size: .
v_call: TRBV2
j_call: TRBJ2-3

cdr3_nt: TGTGCCAGCAGCTTAACGGGGACAGATGGCTACACCTTC
cdr3_aa: CASSLTGTDGYTF
d_call: TRBD1
clone_size: few
v_call: TRBV7-3
j_call: TRBJ1-2

cdr3_nt: TGTGCCACCAGTGACCCCAGGGGGGGCAAAGATACGCAGTATTTT
cdr3_aa: CATSDPRGGKDTQYF
d_call: .
clone_size: few
v_call: TRBV24-1
j_call: TRBJ2-3

cdr3_nt: TGTGCCAGCAGCCAAGGAGGGACAGTAAACTACGAGCAGTACTTC
cdr3_aa: CASSQGGTVNYEQYF
d_call: TRBD1
clone_size: .
v_call: TRBV3-1
j_call: TRBJ2-7

cdr3_nt: TGTGCCAGCAGTGACAGGGCGGCTTCCTACAATGAGCAGTTCTTC
cdr3_aa: CASSDRAASYNEQFF
d_call: TRBD1
clone_size: few
v_call: TRBV11-2
j_call: TRBJ2-1

cdr3_nt: TGTGCCAGCAGCTACGACAGGGTCTATGGCTACACCTTC
cdr3_aa: CASSYDRVYGYTF
d_call: TRBD1
clone_size: .
v_call: TRBV3-1
j_call: TRBJ1-2

cdr3_nt: TGCGCCAGCAGCGGGGGGGACATAACTGCCTACGAGCAGTACTTC
cdr3_aa: CASSGGDITAYEQYF
d_call: .
clone_size: .
v_call: TRBV5-1
j_call: TRBJ2-7

cdr3_nt: TGTGCCAGCAGTACTACAGGGGGGGTTAATCAGCCCCAGCATTTT
cdr3_aa: CASSTTGGVNQPQHF
d_call: TRBD1
clone_size: few
v_call: TRBV12-3/TRBV12-4
j_call: TRBJ1-5

cdr3_nt: TGTGCCAGCAGTGCTGGGGGACAGGGGACTTCTCTCTACGAGCAGTACTTC
cdr3_aa: CASSAGGQGTSLYEQYF
d_call: TRBD1
clone_size: few
v_call: TRBV12-3/TRBV12-4
j_call: TRBJ2-7

cdr3_nt: TGTGCCAGTAGTACCAGAACAGTGGGTTGGGAGCCCCAGCATTTT
cdr3_aa: CASSTRTVGWEPQHF
d_call: .
clone_size: .
v_call: TRBV19
j_call: TRBJ1-5

cdr3_nt: TGTGCCAGCAGCCGCTCATGGGACTTCAATGAGCAGTTCTTC
cdr3_aa: CASSRSWDFNEQFF
d_call: .
clone_size: .
v_call: TRBV6-2/TRBV6-3
j_call: TRBJ2-1

cdr3_nt: TGTGCCAGCAGATCCGGGACTAGCGGGGGGATCTCCTACAATGAGCAGTTCTTC
cdr3_aa: CASRSGTSGGISYNEQFF
d_call: TRBD2
clone_size: few
v_call: TRBV7-9
j_call: TRBJ2-1

cdr3_nt: TGTGCCAGCAGTCCAAGGGTAGCTGACTACAATGAGCAGTTCTTC
cdr3_aa: CASSPRVADYNEQFF
d_call: .
clone_size: .
v_call: TRBV6-2/TRBV6-3
j_call: TRBJ2-1

cdr3_nt: TGTGCCAGCAGCGGCGTAAAGGAAAGGTACAATGAGCAGTTCTTC
cdr3_aa: CASSGVKERYNEQFF
d_call: .
clone_size: .
v_call: TRBV5-6
j_call: TRBJ2-1

cdr3_nt: TGTGCCAGCAGCCGTTTCGGGAGGGGTGAGACCCAGTACTTC
cdr3_aa: CASSRFGRGETQYF
d_call: TRBD2
clone_size: .
v_call: TRBV6-5
j_call: TRBJ2-5

cdr3_nt: TGCAGTGCTAGCAGGGGCGGGACGGGGGAGACCCAGTACTTC
cdr3_aa: CSASRGGTGETQYF
d_call: .
clone_size: .
v_call: TRBV20-1
j_call: TRBJ2-5

cdr3_nt: TGCGCCAGCAAAGATTCGGGAGGAGAATGGGAAAAACTGTTTTTT
cdr3_aa: CASKDSGGEWEKLFF
d_call: .
clone_size: .
v_call: TRBV5-1
j_call: TRBJ1-4